The present entry profiles one T cell receptor beta chain with its context. These data originate in a study of PD-L1 blockade in urothelial cancer. On the study more broadly: In the patient group, twenty-five of 29 were males with bladder-origin urothelial cancer. Once treatment had started, blood was analyzed at 3 weeks (second dose) and again at 6 weeks.

Synthetic TCR analog templates were spiked into each PCR. Some clones are missing from TCRdb's copy, which holds only in-frame ones; the method was immunoSEQ multiplex PCR. The sample carries about 53,000 clones, around 88% recorded once. As for time point: pretreatment peripheral blood. V shed 4 bases, J shed 8 bases, and the junction held 7 bases outside the gene matches. The length of the CDR3 is 14 residues. Germline-derived CDR1 and CDR2 are SGHAT and FQNNGV. This receptor was identified in a woman aged 55-69 years with urothelial cancer. The material sequenced was PBMCs, taken around atezolizumab (anti-PD-L1) treatment. V is TRBV11-2 and J is TRBJ1-4; 7 nucleotides align to TRBD1. CDR3 in DNA: TGTGCCAGCAGCTCGACAGGGCGTAGAGAAAAACTGTTTTTT. Translated: CASSSTGRREKLFF.